Listed here are 10 T cell receptor beta chains from one sample, sequenced in a study of blood T cells in healthy people across ages. Then a second PCR, running roughly 7 to 11 cycles, was carried out with a sample-barcoded 5' primer and a J-beta primer mix. TCRdb passed the 5' RACE reads through MiXCR, listing each CDR3 protein once. The sample carries hundreds of thousands of distinct CDR3 sequences, around half recorded once. Sequenced input: blood. These receptors all come from a woman between 55 and 75 years old in good health.

The V and J genes are TRBV7-9 and TRBJ2-1, with 7 bases lining up with TRBD2. The CDR3 has 14 residues. Germline loops: CDR1 SEHNR, CDR2 FQNEAQ (reference sequence). V was clipped by 0 bases and J by 15 bases; unmatched bases: 11. The CDR3 DNA is TGTGCCAGCAGCTTAGCCGGGGAGGGGCGAATGAGGTTCTTC. Translated, it gives CASSLAGEGRMRFF. The full variable domain, rest sourced from reference TRBV7-9 and TRBJ2-1, is DTGVSQNPRHKITKRGQNVTFRCDPISEHNRLYWYRQTLGQGPEFLTYFQNEAQLEKSRLLSDRFSAERPKGSFSTLEIQRTEQGDSAMYLCASSLAGEGRMRFFGPGTRLTVL.

The chain recombines TRBV9 with TRBJ2-7; possibly TRBD2 for D (5 bases). Trimming shortened V by 3 bases and J by 0 bases, and 7 bases separated the two germline ends. Germline V CDR1 and CDR2: SGDLS, YYNGEE. This CDR3 has 13 amino acids. The CDR3 nucleotides read TGTGCCAGCAGCGGACGGGGCTCCTACGAGCAGTACTTC. As protein: CASSGRGSYEQYF. The complete variable domain, with remaining parts taken from reference TRBV9 and TRBJ2-7, reads DSGVTQTPKHLITATGQRVTLRCSPRSGDLSVYWYQQSLDQGLQFLIQYYNGEERAKGNILERFSAQQFPDLHSELNLSSLELGDSALYFCASSGRGSYEQYFGPGTRLTVT.

The chain employs TRBV20-1 and TRBJ2-5; 9 bases are shared with TRBD2. CDR3 length: 16 amino acids. The V gene end was trimmed by 3 bases and the J gene end by 11 bases; junction bases not matched to a gene: 19. CDR1 DFQATT and CDR2 SNEGSKA come from the germline V gene (reference sequence). CDR3 amino acids: CSARDPQAGGRNEQYF. The CDR3 nucleotides are TGCAGTGCTAGGGACCCCCAAGCGGGAGGACGTAATGAGCAGTACTTC.

This clonotype was detected only a few times. The chain is built from TRBV20-1 and TRBJ2-7; 7 bases align to TRBD2. This CDR3 contains 15 residues. V trimming: 0 bases; J trimming: 3 bases; junction bases outside the gene matches: 8. Germline V lookup: CDR1 DFQATT, CDR2 SNEGSKA (reference sequence). CDR3 sequence: CSARDETSRRYEQYF. The CDR3 region has the DNA TGCAGTGCTAGAGATGAGACTAGCCGACGCTACGAGCAGTACTTC.

This clonotype was counted a few times. The rearrangement links TRBV20-1 to TRBJ2-7; 9 nucleotides align to TRBD2. The CDR3 length is 15 residues. Germline-derived CDR1 and CDR2 are DFQATT and SNEGSKA (reference sequence). V shed 4 bases, J shed 7 bases, and the junction held 14 bases outside the gene matches. CDR3 in amino acids: CSANPQTSGYNEQYF. The CDR3 coding sequence is TGCAGTGCTAACCCCCAGACTAGCGGTTACAATGAGCAGTACTTC.

The chain employs TRBV7-9 and TRBJ1-1, with 7 bases that match TRBD1. Germline assignment: CDR1 SEHNR and CDR2 FQNEAQ (reference sequence). CDR3 length: 14 amino acids. After removal of 5 bases from V and 1 base from J, the junction contained 4 bases not matched to a gene. CDR3 loop: CASSTYRGNTEAFF. As DNA, the CDR3 is TGTGCCAGCAGCACTTACAGGGGGAACACTGAAGCTTTCTTT.

The chain is built from TRBV20-1 and TRBJ2-4; TRBD2 aligns across 9 bases. CDR1 and CDR2 from the germline V gene are DFQATT and SNEGSKA (reference sequence). This CDR3 has 12 residues. With V trimmed by 5 bases and J by 13 bases, 9 bases remained unmatched. The CDR3 reads CSALKPTSGQYF. CDR3 bases: TGCAGTGCTCTCAAACCTACTAGCGGGCAGTACTTC.

This clonotype was counted only a few times. The rearrangement uses TRBV15 and TRBJ2-4, with D uncertain. The CDR3 is 13 residues long. Germline lookup yields CDR1 LNHNV and CDR2 YYDKDF (reference sequence). V was shortened by 5 bases and J by 7 bases, with 12 bases between the two germline ends. The chain's CDR3 is CATSLRTSNIQYF. CDR3 coding DNA: TGTGCCACCAGCTTACGGACCAGTAACATTCAGTACTTC.

The chain employs TRBV3-1 and TRBJ2-5; D may be TRBD1 (6 bases). Germline lookup yields CDR1 LGHDT and CDR2 YNNKEL (reference sequence). Trimming removed 3 bases at V and 11 bases at J, with 19 bases between. This CDR3 is 14 amino acids long. CDR3 coding DNA: TGTGCCAGCAGCCACACTGGACAGTGGGGTGAGCAGTACTTC. Its protein is CASSHTGQWGEQYF.

This clonotype was observed a handful of times. V is TRBV5-1 and J is TRBJ2-4; D is perhaps TRBD2 (6 bases). The CDR3 totals 14 residues. Germline V gene sequence: CDR1 SGHRS, CDR2 YFSETQ. V lost 2 bases to trimming and J lost 6 bases, with 12 bases between them. The chain's CDR3 is CASSFGGPGNIQYF. CDR3 DNA: TGCGCCAGCAGCTTTGGAGGGCCGGGAAACATTCAGTACTTC.